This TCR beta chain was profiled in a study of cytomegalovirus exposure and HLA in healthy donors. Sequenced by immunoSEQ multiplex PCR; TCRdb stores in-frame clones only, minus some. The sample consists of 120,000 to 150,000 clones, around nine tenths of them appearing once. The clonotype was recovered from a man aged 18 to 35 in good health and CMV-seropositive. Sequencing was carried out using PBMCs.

CDR3 in DNA: TGCGCCAGCAGCGGAGCGGGGGGGCGCTACAATGAGCAGTTCTTC. Its protein product is CASSGAGGRYNEQFF. The chain couples TRBV5-1 to TRBJ2-1; 10 nucleotides agree with TRBD2. The V gene's germline CDR1 is SGHRS and CDR2 YFSETQ. The CDR3 has 15 residues. The V segment lost 4 bases and the J segment 3 bases; nucleotides outside the gene matches: 4. Complete variable domain (other parts from reference TRBV5-1 and TRBJ2-1): KAGVTQTPRYLIKTRGQQVTLSCSPISGHRSVSWYQQTPGQGLQFLFEYFSETQRNKGNFPGRFSGRQFSNSRSEMNVSTLELGDSALYLCASSGAGGRYNEQFFGPGTRLTVL.